The rows below give T cell receptor beta chains drawn from one sample of a study of control samples from healthy donors and cancer patients. TCRdb's copy holds only in-frame clones and misses some; the assay was immunoSEQ multiplex PCR. The repertoire has tens of thousands of clones, about 85% of them found once; the top ten carry roughly 1.3%. The sample was blood. Every receptor here comes from a woman aged 45-65 years in good health. Both conserved end residues are trimmed from each CDR3.

CDR3aa,j_gene,v_gene
ASSLEGGGEQY,TRBJ2-7,TRBV7-9
ASSKGGVYSNQPQH,TRBJ1-5,TRBV21-1
ASRGGTSVQTQY,TRBJ2-5,TRBV6-5
ASSYSDRGNTEAF,TRBJ1-1,TRBV6-6
ASSRSLSYNEQF,TRBJ2-1,TRBV7-2
ASSSGTSGGLYNEQF,TRBJ2-1,TRBV7-2
ASRARTGSTGELF,TRBJ2-2,TRBV7-6
ASSETISSYNEQF,TRBJ2-1,TRBV6-4
ASSERTGGTRYEQY,TRBJ2-7,TRBV2
ASLRTGGFTGELF,TRBJ2-2,TRBV11-3